This entry describes one T cell receptor beta chain. The source of the sample is a study of blood T cell repertoires in COVID-19. V was trimmed by 4 bases and J by 0 bases, leaving 11 bases between them. CDR1 SGHRS and CDR2 YFSETQ come from the germline V gene. The CDR3 has 14 amino acids. Sequenced by immunoSEQ multiplex PCR; TCRdb stores in-frame clones only, minus some. The sample holds around 150,000 clones, over 80% seen once. The sequence came from a woman aged 55-69 years who had recovered from COVID-19. This rearrangement joins TRBV5-1 to TRBJ2-7; possibly TRBD1 for D (5 bases). Material: peripheral blood. The CDR3 reads CASSLLDISYEQYF. The CDR3 DNA follows: TGCGCCAGCAGCCTGCTGGACATCTCCTACGAGCAGTACTTC.